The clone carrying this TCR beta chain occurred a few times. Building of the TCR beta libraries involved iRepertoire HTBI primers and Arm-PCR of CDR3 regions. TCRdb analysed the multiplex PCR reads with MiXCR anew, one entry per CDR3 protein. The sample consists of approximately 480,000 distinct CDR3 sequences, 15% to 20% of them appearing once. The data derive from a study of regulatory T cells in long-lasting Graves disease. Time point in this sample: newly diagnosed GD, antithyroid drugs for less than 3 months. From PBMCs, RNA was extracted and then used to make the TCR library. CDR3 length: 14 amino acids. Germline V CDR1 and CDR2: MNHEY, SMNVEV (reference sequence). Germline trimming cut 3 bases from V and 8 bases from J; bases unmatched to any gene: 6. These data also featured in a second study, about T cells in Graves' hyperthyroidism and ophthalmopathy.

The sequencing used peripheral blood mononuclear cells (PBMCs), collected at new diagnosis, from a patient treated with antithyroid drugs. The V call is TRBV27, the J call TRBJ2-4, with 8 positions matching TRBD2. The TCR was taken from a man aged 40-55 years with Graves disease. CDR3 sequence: CASSLGLGGHIQYF. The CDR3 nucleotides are TGTGCCAGCAGTTTGGGACTAGGGGGACACATTCAGTACTTC.